This entry features one T cell receptor (beta chain) sequence. These data come from a study of type 1 and type 2 diabetes patients. The PCR template was genomic DNA. A primer set of 30 forward and 13 reverse primers amplified the CDR3. TCRdb analysed the multiplex PCR reads with MiXCR anew, one entry per CDR3 protein. The table records about 270,000 distinct CDR3 sequences, roughly 50% of them present only once. All diabetic donors were classified as either type 1 or type 2 diabetes. Specimen: peripheral blood mononuclear cells (PBMCs). This clonotype originated in a man between 18 and 29 years old with type 2 diabetes.

CDR3 loop: CASSLSGGHRTGELFF. In DNA form, the CDR3 reads TGTGCCAGCAGCTTAAGCGGGGGTCATCGCACCGGGGAGCTGTTTTTT. This chain connects TRBV7-2 to TRBJ2-2; 8 positions agree with TRBD2. The CDR3 has 16 residues. The germline CDR1 and CDR2 sequences are SGHTA and FQGNSA. V dropped 2 bases and J dropped 4; count of bases not matched to a gene: 6.